Below are 20 T cell receptor beta chains sequenced from a single sample in a study of T cells in Graves' hyperthyroidism and ophthalmopathy. Using RNA transcripts as the source, TCR beta CDR3 regions were amplified. With the HTBI primer set, the TCR CDR3 went through a first round of RT-PCR. TCRdb reanalysed the multiplex PCR reads using MiXCR and keeps one entry per CDR3 protein. The sample yields about 700,000 distinct CDR3 sequences, around 13% seen once. Sequencing was carried out using blood. The receptors were gathered from a woman aged 18-30 years with Graves' hyperthyroidism.

This sequence joins TRBV6-1 and TRBJ2-3, with 8 bases aligning to TRBD2. From germline, CDR1 is MNHNS and CDR2 SASEGT. CDR3 length: 16 residues. V shed 10 bases and J 5 bases; nucleotides not matched to a gene: 17. The CDR3 reads CATKQEDGRGKDTQYF. The CDR3 DNA sequence: TGTGCCACGAAGCAAGAGGACGGGAGGGGGAAAGATACGCAGTATTTT.

This clonotype occurred many times. The rearrangement uses TRBV12-3 or TRBV12-4 and TRBJ1-5; no firm D call. The CDR3 consists of 13 residues. V was pared by 6 bases and J by 1 base, with 7 bases between. The CDR3 DNA is TGTGCCAGCAGCCCCGCCAGCAATCAGCCCCAGCATTTT. Translated, it gives CASSPASNQPQHF.

In regard to this clonotype: The DNA is omitted, as the CDR3 cannot be located on it reliably, and the CDR3 follows TCRdb's listing. The chain links TRBV7-9 to TRBJ2-1; TRBD2 was called by the table and not checked on the DNA. The germline V gene has CDR1 SEHNR and CDR2 FQNEAQ (reference sequence). The CDR3 region is 13 residues in length, termini included. The CDR3 region is CASSFGGGTQEFF.

This clonotype has at least ten counts. The V and J genes are TRBV6-5 and TRBJ2-1; no clear D gene. CDR1 and CDR2 (germline): MNHEY, SVGAGI. V gave up 2 bases and J gave up 4 bases, with 9 bases separating them. The CDR3 runs to 14 residues. In nucleotides, the CDR3 is TGTGCCAGCAGTTACAATGTCGGATACAATGAGCAGTTCTTC. Protein: CASSYNVGYNEQFF.

This rearrangement joins TRBV28 to TRBJ2-7; unclear D gene. The CDR3 runs to 14 residues. Germline CDR1 and CDR2: MDHEN and SYDVKM. V lost 9 bases, J lost 5 bases, and 20 bases lay in between. The CDR3 sequence is CASSRLNPLDEQYF. In nucleotides, the CDR3 is TGTGCCAGTTCTCGCCTAAACCCTCTGGACGAGCAGTACTTC.

There are a few counts of this clonotype. In DNA, the CDR3 is TGTGCCAGCAGCCCGACTAGCGTCAATGAGCAGTTCTTC. Translation: CASSPTSVNEQFF. The chain combines TRBV14 with TRBJ2-1, with 8 bases aligning to TRBD2. The V gene end was trimmed by 4 bases and the J gene end by 6 bases; junction bases not matched to a gene: 2. Germline lookup yields CDR1 SGHDN and CDR2 FVKESK. This CDR3 comprises 13 residues.

This clonotype was picked up a small number of times. The chain employs TRBV10-1 and TRBJ2-1, with D tentatively TRBD2 (6 bases). V was cut by 2 bases and J by 7 bases, with 15 bases left in between. The CDR3 length is 15 residues. From germline, CDR1 is WNHNN and CDR2 SYGVQD (reference sequence). The CDR3 bases are TGCGCCAGCAGTGAGCTGCGACTAGAGGGGAATGAGCAGTTCTTC. Amino acid sequence: CASSELRLEGNEQFF.

This clonotype was seen ten or more times. The V call is TRBV5-1, the J call TRBJ1-5; 8 bases line up with TRBD1. Trimming took 7 bases from V and 4 from J; bases not matched to a gene: 4. Germline V gene sequence: CDR1 SGHRS, CDR2 YFSETQ. The CDR3 contains 13 residues. CDR3 residues: CASRQGANQPQHF. The CDR3, as DNA: TGCGCCAGCCGGCAGGGGGCTAATCAGCCCCAGCATTTT.

This clonotype appeared many times. This chain links TRBV6-2 or TRBV6-3 with TRBJ1-1; D gene unclear. V gave up 2 bases and J gave up 4 bases, with 17 bases separating them. Germline CDR1 MNHEY, CDR2 SVGEGT. The CDR3 is made up of 16 amino acids. CDR3 coding DNA: TGTGCCAGCAGTTACAGCCTCCGGTGGGCCGGCACTGAAGCTTTCTTT. Its translation: CASSYSLRWAGTEAFF.

This clonotype was observed a few times. The chain joins TRBV19 to TRBJ1-1, with D maybe TRBD1 (5 bases). Germline-derived CDR1 and CDR2 are LNHDA and SQIVND (reference sequence). The CDR3 consists of 18 residues. Trimming stripped 3 bases from V and 2 bases from J, with 22 bases between. The DNA for the CDR3 is TGTGCCAGTAGTATCTACTTCGGCATTGGGGCGGGAAACACTGAAGCTTTCTTT. It specifies CASSIYFGIGAGNTEAFF.

The chain links TRBV20-1 to TRBJ1-4; D is unresolved. CDR3 length equals 12 residues. Germline V gene sequence: CDR1 DFQATT, CDR2 SNEGSKA (reference sequence). The V and J ends lost 5 bases and 7 bases respectively, with 11 bases between them. The CDR3 loop is CSAHDLGEKLFF. Written as DNA, the CDR3 is TGCAGTGCTCACGACCTGGGTGAAAAACTGTTTTTT.

This clonotype was recorded many times. The rearrangement uses TRBV20-1 and TRBJ2-7; D assignment may be TRBD1 or TRBD2 (6 bases each). V lost 6 bases and J lost 6, with 15 bases in between. This CDR3 comprises 12 residues. CDR1 and CDR2 (germline): DFQATT, SNEGSKA (reference sequence). As DNA, the CDR3 is TGCAGTGCCCGGGGGCTAGCGAGCGAGCAGTACTTC. It encodes CSARGLASEQYF.

V usage is TRBV10-3 and J usage is TRBJ2-7, with 9 nucleotides matching TRBD1. Trimming cost V 6 bases and J 3 bases; bases outside gene matches: 6. The germline V gene has CDR1 ENHRY and CDR2 SYGVKD. This CDR3 is built from 14 residues. The CDR3 DNA follows: TGTGCCATCAGGAGGGACAGGGATTTCTACGAGCAGTACTTC. Its protein product is CAIRRDRDFYEQYF.

Many counts were recorded for this clonotype. The rearrangement joins TRBV3-1 to TRBJ2-1; 8 bases match TRBD2. V trimming: 4 bases; J trimming: 0 bases; junction bases outside the gene matches: 14. CDR1 and CDR2 (germline): LGHDT, YNNKEL (reference sequence). The CDR3 consists of 19 residues. The CDR3 region is CASSPRGAGAISSYNEQFF. The DNA for the CDR3 is TGTGCCAGCAGCCCCAGGGGAGCGGGAGCCATTAGCTCCTACAATGAGCAGTTCTTC.

This clonotype showed up just a few times. The CDR3 nucleotides read TGCGCCAGCAGCCAGACAGGGGGTGGGAACACTGAAGCTTTCTTT. Translation: CASSQTGGGNTEAFF. This chain joins TRBV4-1 and TRBJ1-1; 9 bases align to TRBD1. This CDR3 has 15 residues. Trimming removed 3 bases from V and 1 base from J; junction bases left unmatched: 3. Germline V gives CDR1 MGHRA, CDR2 YSYEKL.

A few counts support this clonotype. A much larger clone differs by one base, so this may be a read error. The gene calls are TRBV11-1 and TRBJ2-7; D remains unclear. The CDR3 is 14 residues long. From germline, CDR1 is SGHAT and CDR2 FQDESV (reference sequence). The CDR3 DNA sequence: TGTGCCAGCAGCTTAGACTGGGCGGCCTACGGGCAGTACTTC. It translates to CASSLDWAAYGQYF.

In this sample, this clonotype turned up many times. The V call is TRBV30, the J call TRBJ2-5, with 7 bases lining up with TRBD1. The junction had 7 bases not matched to a gene; V was cut back by 2 bases and J by 10 bases. The CDR3 is 12 amino acids. In germline, CDR1 is GTSNPN, CDR2 SVGIG (reference sequence). CDR3 DNA: TGTGCCTGGAGTAGAGACAGGGTTGGCCAGTACTTC. As protein: CAWSRDRVGQYF.

This clonotype was observed a handful of times. A read error may produce the germline difference seen at one junction end. This chain connects TRBV4-2 to TRBJ2-5, with TRBD2 matching over 10 bases. CDR3 size: 14 residues. Germline V gene lookup returns CDR1 LGHNA and CDR2 YNFKEQ. DNA for the CDR3: TGTGCCAGCAGCCCCGGACTAGCGGAAGAGACCCGGTACTTC. Protein: CASSPGLAEETRYF.

The chain uses TRBV20-1 and TRBJ2-1; the match to TRBD2 covers 16 bases. In germline, CDR1 is DFQATT, CDR2 SNEGSKA (reference sequence). This CDR3 is 18 amino acids long. The V and J ends lost 6 bases and 8 bases, in that order; junction bases with no gene match: 16. The CDR3 here is CSAITGTSGRALMDEQFF. The DNA for the CDR3 is TGCAGTGCGATCACCGGGACTAGCGGGAGGGCCTTGATGGATGAGCAGTTCTTC.

The sample holds a few counts of this clonotype. This chain connects TRBV4-2 to TRBJ2-1; D is perhaps TRBD2 (5 bases). Germline V gene lookup returns CDR1 LGHNA and CDR2 YNFKEQ. Trimming took 4 bases from V and 3 from J, leaving 10 bases between them. The CDR3 runs to 14 residues. The CDR3 is CASSLELDYNEQFF. CDR3 coding DNA: TGTGCCAGCAGCCTTGAACTAGACTACAATGAGCAGTTCTTC.